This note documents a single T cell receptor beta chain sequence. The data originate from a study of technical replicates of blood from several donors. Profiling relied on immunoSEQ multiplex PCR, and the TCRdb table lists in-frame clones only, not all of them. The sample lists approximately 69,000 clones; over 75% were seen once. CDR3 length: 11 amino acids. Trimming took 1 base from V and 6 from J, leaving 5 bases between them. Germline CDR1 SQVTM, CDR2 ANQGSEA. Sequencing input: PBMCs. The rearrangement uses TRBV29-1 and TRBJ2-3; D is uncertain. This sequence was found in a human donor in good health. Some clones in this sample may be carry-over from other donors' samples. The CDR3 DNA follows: TGCAGCGTTGAAGGCGGCGATACGCAGTATTTT. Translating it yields CSVEGGDTQYF.